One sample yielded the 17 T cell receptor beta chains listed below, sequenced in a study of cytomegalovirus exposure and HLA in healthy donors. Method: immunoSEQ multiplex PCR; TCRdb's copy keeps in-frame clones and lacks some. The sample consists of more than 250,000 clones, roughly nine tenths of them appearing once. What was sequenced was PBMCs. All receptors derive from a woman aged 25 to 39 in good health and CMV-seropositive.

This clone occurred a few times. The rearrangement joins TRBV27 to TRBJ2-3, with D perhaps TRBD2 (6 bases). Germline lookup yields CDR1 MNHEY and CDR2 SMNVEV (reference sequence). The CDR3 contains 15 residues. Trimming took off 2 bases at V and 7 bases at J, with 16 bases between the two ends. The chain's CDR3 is CASSLVRERGNTQYF. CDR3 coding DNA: TGTGCCAGCAGTTTAGTACGGGAGAGAGGTAATACGCAGTATTTT.

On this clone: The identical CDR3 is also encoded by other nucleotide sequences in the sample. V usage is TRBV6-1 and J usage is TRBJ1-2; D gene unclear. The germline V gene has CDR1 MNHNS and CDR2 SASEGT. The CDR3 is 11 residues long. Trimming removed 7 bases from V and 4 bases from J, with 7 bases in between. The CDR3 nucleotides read TGTGCCAGCACACTCGGCTATGGCTACACCTTC. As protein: CASTLGYGYTF.

The CDR3 loop is CASSTGSPGYTF. The CDR3 bases are TGTGCCAGTAGTACGGGATCGCCTGGCTACACCTTC. The chain couples TRBV19 to TRBJ1-2; D not resolved. Per the germline V gene, CDR1 is LNHDA and CDR2 is SQIVND (reference sequence). V was trimmed by 4 bases and J by 7 bases, leaving 10 bases between them. This CDR3 has 12 residues. Together with reference TRBV19 and TRBJ1-2, the CDR3 gives the full variable domain: DGGITQSPKYLFRKEGQNVTLSCEQNLNHDAMYWYRQDPGQGLRLIYYSQIVNDFQKGDIAEGYSVSREKKESFPLTVTSAQKNPTAFYLCASSTGSPGYTFGSGTRLTVV.

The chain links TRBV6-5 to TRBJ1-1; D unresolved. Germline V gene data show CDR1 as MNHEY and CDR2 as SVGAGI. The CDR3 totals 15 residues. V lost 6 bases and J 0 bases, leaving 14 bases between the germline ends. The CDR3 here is CASRTAPGMNTEAFF. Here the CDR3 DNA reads TGTGCCAGCAGAACAGCGCCTGGGATGAACACTGAAGCTTTCTTT.

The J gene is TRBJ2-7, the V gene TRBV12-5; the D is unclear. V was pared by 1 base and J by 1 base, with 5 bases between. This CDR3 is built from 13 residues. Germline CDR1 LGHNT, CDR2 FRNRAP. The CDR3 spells CASGLADSYEQYF. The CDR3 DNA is TGTGCTAGTGGTTTGGCTGATTCCTACGAGCAGTACTTC. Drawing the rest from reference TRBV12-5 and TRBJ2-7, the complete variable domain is DARVTQTPRHKVTEMGQEVTMRCQPILGHNTVFWYRQTMMQGLELLAYFRNRAPLDDSGMPKDRFSAEMPDATLATLKIQPSEPRDSAVYFCASGLADSYEQYFGPGTRLTVT.

The CDR3 nucleotides read TGCGCCAGCAGCCAAGCGGACAGGGTCGGGGAGCTGTTTTTT. It specifies CASSQADRVGELFF. The chain joins TRBV4-1 to TRBJ2-2, with 8 bases lining up with TRBD1. This CDR3 is built from 14 residues. Germline CDR1 is MGHRA and CDR2 is YSYEKL. The trim removed 1 base at V and 7 bases at J, leaving 2 bases unmatched.

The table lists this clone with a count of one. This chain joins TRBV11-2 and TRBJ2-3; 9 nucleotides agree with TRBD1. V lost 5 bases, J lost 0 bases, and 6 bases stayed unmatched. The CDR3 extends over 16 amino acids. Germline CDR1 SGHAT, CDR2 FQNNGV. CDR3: CASSRGTGLSTDTQYF. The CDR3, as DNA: TGTGCCAGCAGCCGAGGGACAGGGTTGAGCACAGATACGCAGTATTTT.

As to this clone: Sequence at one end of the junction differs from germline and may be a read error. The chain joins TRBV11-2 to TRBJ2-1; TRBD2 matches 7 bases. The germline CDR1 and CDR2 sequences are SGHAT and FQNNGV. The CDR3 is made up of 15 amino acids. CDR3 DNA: TGTGCCAGCAGTTTAGGCGGGAGATCATACAATGAGCAGTTCTTC. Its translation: CASSLGGRSYNEQFF.

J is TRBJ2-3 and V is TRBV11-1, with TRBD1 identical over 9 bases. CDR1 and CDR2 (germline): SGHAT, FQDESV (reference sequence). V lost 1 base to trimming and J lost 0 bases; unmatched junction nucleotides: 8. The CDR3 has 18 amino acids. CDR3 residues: CASSLGFLGQGSTDTQYF. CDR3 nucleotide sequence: TGTGCCAGCAGCTTAGGTTTTCTGGGACAGGGTAGCACAGATACGCAGTATTTT.

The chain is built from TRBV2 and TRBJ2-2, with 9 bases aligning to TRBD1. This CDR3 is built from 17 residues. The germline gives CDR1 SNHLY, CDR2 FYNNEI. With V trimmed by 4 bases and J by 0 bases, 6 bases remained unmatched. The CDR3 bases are TGTGCCAGCAGTGTCCTGAGGGACAGGGCGAACACCGGGGAGCTGTTTTTT. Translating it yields CASSVLRDRANTGELFF. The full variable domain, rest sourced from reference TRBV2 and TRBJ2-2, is EPEVTQTPSHQVTQMGQEVILRCVPISNHLYFYWYRQILGQKVEFLVSFYNNEISEKSEIFDDQFSVERPDGSNFTLKIRSTKLEDSAMYFCASSVLRDRANTGELFFGEGSRLTVL.

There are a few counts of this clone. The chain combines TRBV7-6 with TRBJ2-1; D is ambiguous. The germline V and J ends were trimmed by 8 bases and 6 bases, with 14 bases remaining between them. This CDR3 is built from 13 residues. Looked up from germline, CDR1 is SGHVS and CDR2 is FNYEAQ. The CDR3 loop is CASGFPTVNEQFF. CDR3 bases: TGTGCCAGCGGTTTTCCCACCGTCAATGAGCAGTTCTTC.

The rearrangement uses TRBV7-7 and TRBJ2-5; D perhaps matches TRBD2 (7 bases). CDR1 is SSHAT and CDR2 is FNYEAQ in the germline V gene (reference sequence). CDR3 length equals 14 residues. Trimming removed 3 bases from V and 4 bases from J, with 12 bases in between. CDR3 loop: CASSFIGGRETQYF. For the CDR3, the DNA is TGTGCCAGCAGCTTTATCGGGGGGCGAGAGACCCAGTACTTC. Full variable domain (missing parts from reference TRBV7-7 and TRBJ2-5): GAGVSQSPRYKVTKRGQDVTLRCDPISSHATLYWYQQALGQGPEFLTYFNYEAQPDKSGLPSDRFSAERPEGSISTLTIQRTEQRDSAMYRCASSFIGGRETQYFGPGTRLLVL.

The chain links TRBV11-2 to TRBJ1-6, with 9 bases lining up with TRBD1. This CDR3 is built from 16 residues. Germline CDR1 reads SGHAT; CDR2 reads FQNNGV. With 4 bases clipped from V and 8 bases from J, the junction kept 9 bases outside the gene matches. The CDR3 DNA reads TGTGCCAGCAGCTATCCTGGACAGGGGAAGGATTCACCCCTCCACTTT. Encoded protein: CASSYPGQGKDSPLHF.

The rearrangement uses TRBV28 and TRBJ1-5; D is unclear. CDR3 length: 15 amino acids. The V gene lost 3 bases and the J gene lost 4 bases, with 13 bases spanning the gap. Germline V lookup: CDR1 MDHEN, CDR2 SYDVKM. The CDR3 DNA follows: TGTGCCAGCAGTTTGCAACAGACTTTTAATCAGCCCCAGCATTTT. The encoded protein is CASSLQQTFNQPQHF.

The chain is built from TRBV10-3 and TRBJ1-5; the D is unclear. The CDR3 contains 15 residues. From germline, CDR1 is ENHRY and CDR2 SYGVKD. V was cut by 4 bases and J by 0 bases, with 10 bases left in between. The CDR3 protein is CAISGAGSSNQPQHF. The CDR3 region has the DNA TGTGCCATCAGTGGGGCCGGATCTAGCAATCAGCCCCAGCATTTT.

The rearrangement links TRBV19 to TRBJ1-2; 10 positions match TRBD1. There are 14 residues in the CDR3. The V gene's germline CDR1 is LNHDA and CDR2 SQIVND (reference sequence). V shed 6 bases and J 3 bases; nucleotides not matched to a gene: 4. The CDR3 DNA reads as TGTGCCAGTAGGGGACAGGGGTTCGACTATGGCTACACCTTC. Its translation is CASRGQGFDYGYTF.

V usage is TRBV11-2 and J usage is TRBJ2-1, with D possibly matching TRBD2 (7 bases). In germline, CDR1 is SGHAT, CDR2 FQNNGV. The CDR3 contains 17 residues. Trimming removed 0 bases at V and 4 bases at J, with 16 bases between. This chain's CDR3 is CASSLDHGGGRYNEQFF. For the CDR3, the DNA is TGTGCCAGCAGCTTAGATCATGGGGGGGGCCGATACAATGAGCAGTTCTTC.